In this sample, the clone carrying this T cell receptor (beta chain) turned up once. Its antigen is currently unknown. The source of the sample is a study of OX40 agonist ivuxolimab in advanced cancers. Across the study: In this cohort, patients received ivuxolimab, an agonistic anti-OX40 (CD134) antibody.

Individuals having autoimmune disease history or systemic immunosuppression were not enrolled. Clones were sequenced by immunoSEQ multiplex PCR, and TCRdb holds only the in-frame ones, with some missing. The sample comprises 43,000 or so clones, approximately 86% of which are singletons, and about 35% rests with the top ten. The CDR3 consists of 15 residues. Looked up from germline, CDR1 is SGDLS and CDR2 is YYNGEE. Trimming left V 0 bases short and J 5 bases short, with 11 bases between. Study results and limitations: Low normalized clonal expansion also occurred in some nonresponding patients.

The material sequenced was CD4+ or CD8+ T cells sorted from blood, taken in a trial of the OX40 agonist ivuxolimab. The V and J genes are TRBV9 and TRBJ2-2; D perhaps matches TRBD2 (6 bases). The receptor comes from an adult with an advanced solid tumor such as melanoma, head and neck, liver or kidney cancer. In DNA, the CDR3 is TGTGCCAGCAGCGTAGGCGGGACGGGGACCGGGGAGCTGTTTTTT. Translated, it gives CASSVGGTGTGELFF. The entire variable domain, with the rest obtained from reference TRBV9 and TRBJ2-2, is as follows: DSGVTQTPKHLITATGQRVTLRCSPRSGDLSVYWYQQSLDQGLQFLIQYYNGEERAKGNILERFSAQQFPDLHSELNLSSLELGDSALYFCASSVGGTGTGELFFGEGSRLTVL.